The 22 T cell receptor beta chains presented below share a single source sample, sequenced in a study of T cells in Graves' hyperthyroidism and ophthalmopathy. RNA transcripts were the template for amplifying TCR beta CDR3 regions. With the HTBI primer set, the TCR CDR3 went through a first round of RT-PCR. MiXCR was run by TCRdb on the multiplex PCR reads, yielding one entry per CDR3 protein. The sample contains about 270,000 distinct CDR3 sequences, roughly 15% of which appear only once. The sequencing sample was made of blood. The receptor source for this set is a woman aged 50 to 65 with Graves' hyperthyroidism that later progressed to Graves' ophthalmopathy.

Turning to this clonotype: This may come from a read error, since a much larger clone is one base off. The chain joins TRBV12-3 or TRBV12-4 to TRBJ2-7, with D perhaps TRBD1 (5 bases). CDR3 length: 13 residues. The germline V and J ends were trimmed by 7 bases and 1 base, with 11 bases remaining between them. As DNA, the CDR3 is TGTGCCAGCAATCTACACAGGTCCTACGAGCAGTACTTC. Residues: CASNLHRSYEQYF.

This clonotype appeared many times. The rearrangement links TRBV29-1 to TRBJ1-1, with D hard to call. Germline values: CDR1 SQVTM, CDR2 ANQGSEA. With 5 bases removed from V and 0 bases from J, the gap between germline ends came to 13 bases. The CDR3 is made up of 14 amino acids. As DNA, the CDR3 is TGCAGCGTTACAGACGGCCTAATGAACACTGAAGCTTTCTTT. Protein product: CSVTDGLMNTEAFF.

V gene TRBV18 combines with J gene TRBJ1-4, with unresolved D. The V and J ends lost 4 bases and 7 bases respectively, with 10 bases between them. The CDR3 is 13 amino acids. CDR1 and CDR2 from the germline V gene are KGHSH and LQKENI. CDR3 protein: CASSHLSGEKLFF. The DNA for the CDR3 is TGTGCCAGCTCACATTTGAGTGGTGAAAAACTGTTTTTT.

This clonotype was observed at least ten times. The V call is TRBV3-1, the J call TRBJ1-1, with D maybe TRBD1 (5 bases). In germline, CDR1 is LGHDT, CDR2 YNNKEL (reference sequence). Deletions cut 0 bases from V and 5 bases from J, with 13 bases between. The CDR3 consists of 15 residues. CDR3 sequence (DNA): TGTGCCAGCAGCCAAGACTCAGGGCCCCAAACTGAAGCTTTCTTT. This codes for CASSQDSGPQTEAFF.

With respect to this clonotype: A much larger clonotype is one base distant, so this may be a read error. This chain links TRBV9 with TRBJ1-6, with a possible D match to TRBD1 (5 bases). Germline values: CDR1 SGDLS, CDR2 YYNGEE. The CDR3 sequence is 15 residues long. The chain's CDR3 is CASSVRGTANSLLHF. CDR3 DNA: TGTGCCAGCAGCGTACGCGGGACGGCGAATTCACTCCTCCACTTT.

In this sample, this clonotype turned up many times. The CDR3 region is CSVGDRGYEQYF. The CDR3 coding sequence is TGCAGCGTCGGGGACAGGGGTTACGAGCAGTACTTC. The chain joins TRBV29-1 to TRBJ2-7, with 10 bases lining up with TRBD1. Trimming took 6 bases from V and 4 from J; bases not matched to a gene: 3. The CDR3 loop spans 12 amino acids. Germline assignment: CDR1 SQVTM and CDR2 ANQGSEA.

This clonotype was observed many times. This chain links TRBV11-2 with TRBJ1-1; no firm D call. V was cut by 2 bases and J by 0 bases, with 13 bases left in between. From germline, CDR1 is SGHAT and CDR2 FQNNGV. The CDR3 sequence is 16 residues long. The CDR3 coding sequence is TGTGCCAGCAGCTTATCAGTCCTCGGGGTGAACACTGAAGCTTTCTTT. Amino acid sequence: CASSLSVLGVNTEAFF.

This chain joins TRBV2 and TRBJ2-5, with D perhaps being TRBD1 or TRBD2 (5 bases each). The CDR3 extends over 13 amino acids. Germline CDR1 is SNHLY and CDR2 is FYNNEI. The V and J ends lost 5 bases and 13 bases respectively, with 20 bases between them. The CDR3 DNA reads as TGTGCCAGCAGTAGGGACGCTGGAGAGATCCGGTACTTC. Translated: CASSRDAGEIRYF.

The chain employs TRBV7-9 and TRBJ1-1; D gene ambiguous. Trimming took 5 bases from V and 4 from J, leaving 17 bases between them. Germline V gene sequence: CDR1 SEHNR, CDR2 FQNEAQ (reference sequence). The CDR3 sequence is 15 residues long. In nucleotides, the CDR3 is TGTGCCAGCAGCCCCCGGATTAAAGACGCCACTGAAGCTTTCTTT. This encodes CASSPRIKDATEAFF.

This clonotype appeared many times. The chain combines TRBV9 with TRBJ2-5; 11 bases line up with TRBD1. The CDR3 runs to 15 residues. Looked up from germline, CDR1 is SGDLS and CDR2 is YYNGEE. J gave up 4 bases and V 4 bases, and 6 bases lay outside the gene matches. The CDR3 DNA follows: TGTGCCAGCAGCCCTTGGACAGGGGGCAGAGAGACCCAGTACTTC. This codes for CASSPWTGGRETQYF.

This clonotype appeared many times. The chain is built from TRBV7-8 and TRBJ2-1; 9 bases are shared with TRBD2. This CDR3 region has 17 residues. The germline gives CDR1 SGHVS, CDR2 FQNEAQ. J gave up 6 bases and V 0 bases, and 9 bases lay outside the gene matches. The CDR3 loop reads CASSLAVLAGAFNEQFF. CDR3 coding DNA: TGTGCCAGCAGCTTAGCGGTTTTAGCGGGAGCATTCAATGAGCAGTTCTTC.

This clonotype has ten or more counts. The chain couples TRBV28 to TRBJ1-1; D gene ambiguous. Trimming took off 2 bases at V and 5 bases at J, with 6 bases between the two ends. The CDR3 spans 12 residues. CDR1 and CDR2 from the germline V gene are MDHEN and SYDVKM. In nucleotides, the CDR3 is TGTGCCAGCAGTTTAGCTCGGACTGAAGCTTTCTTT. This sequence encodes CASSLARTEAFF.

This clonotype has ten or more counts. V is TRBV28 and J is TRBJ2-7, with D perhaps TRBD2 (7 bases). The V and J ends lost 3 bases and 2 bases respectively, with 14 bases between them. The CDR3 covers 15 residues. The germline V gene encodes CDR1 MDHEN and CDR2 SYDVKM. CDR3 nucleotides: TGTGCCAGCAGTTTTGGAAGGGGGGGGACCTACGAGCAGTACTTC. This gives the protein CASSFGRGGTYEQYF.

This clonotype has just a few counts. This chain uses TRBV5-1 with TRBJ2-1; 8 nucleotides match TRBD1. Germline CDR1 reads SGHRS; CDR2 reads YFSETQ. CDR3 length: 15 amino acids. V lost 6 bases, J lost 0 bases, and 5 bases stayed unmatched. CDR3 sequence reads: CASMGQVDSYNEQFF. The CDR3 DNA follows: TGCGCCAGCATGGGACAGGTGGACTCCTACAATGAGCAGTTCTTC.

About this clonotype itself: The junction departs from the called germline gene at one end, perhaps through a read error. V usage is TRBV11-2 and J usage is TRBJ2-2, with 13 bases identical to TRBD2. The germline gives CDR1 SGHAT, CDR2 FQNNGV. This CDR3 region has 18 residues. The chain's CDR3 is CASSLEGLAGDDTGELFF. The CDR3 nucleotides read TGTGCCAGCAGCCTAGAAGGACTAGCGGGGGACGACACCGGGGAGCTGTTTTTT.

In its sample, this clonotype was seen many times. The gene calls are TRBV2 and TRBJ1-5; D not resolved. Germline loops: CDR1 SNHLY, CDR2 FYNNEI. CDR3 size: 13 residues. Trimming stripped 6 bases from V and 5 bases from J, with 11 bases between. CDR3 in amino acids: CASRMAADQPQHF. The CDR3, as DNA: TGTGCCAGCAGAATGGCAGCTGATCAGCCCCAGCATTTT. Full variable domain (missing parts from reference TRBV2 and TRBJ1-5): EPEVTQTPSHQVTQMGQEVILRCVPISNHLYFYWYRQILGQKVEFLVSFYNNEISEKSEIFDDQFSVERPDGSNFTLKIRSTKLEDSAMYFCASRMAADQPQHFGDGTRLSIL.

At least ten counts were recorded for this clonotype. The chain recombines TRBV29-1 with TRBJ1-1; 8 bases line up with TRBD1. In germline, CDR1 is SQVTM, CDR2 ANQGSEA. V lost 5 bases to trimming and J lost 1 base; unmatched junction nucleotides: 6. The CDR3 covers 14 residues. The CDR3 reads CSVRAGGRNTEAFF. CDR3 nucleotides: TGCAGCGTTAGGGCAGGGGGCAGGAACACTGAAGCTTTCTTT. Looking up the rest from reference TRBV29-1 and TRBJ1-1 gives the full variable domain: SAVISQKPSRDICQRGTSLTIQCQVDSQVTMMFWYRQQPGQSLTLIATANQGSEATYESGFVIDKFPISRPNLTFSTLTVSNMSPEDSSIYLCSVRAGGRNTEAFFGQGTRLTVV.

This clonotype was counted at least ten times. The chain couples TRBV30 to TRBJ2-7; 11 bases are a match to TRBD1. The V gene end was trimmed by 4 bases and the J gene end by 4 bases; junction bases not matched to a gene: 9. CDR3 length: 15 amino acids. The germline V gene encodes CDR1 GTSNPN and CDR2 SVGIG (reference sequence). The CDR3 loop is CAWTLGQGAGYEQYF. CDR3 nucleotides: TGTGCCTGGACCCTCGGACAGGGGGCGGGGTACGAGCAGTACTTC.

This clonotype has a handful of counts. CDR3 DNA: TGTGCCAGCAGTACGGGCGGCTTTCTAGCCAAAAACATTCAGTACTTC. Its translation is CASSTGGFLAKNIQYF. The chain carries TRBV27 and TRBJ2-4; unclear D gene. The ends were cut back, 5 bases at V and 0 bases at J, with 14 bases in the middle. The CDR3 runs 16 residues. CDR1 and CDR2 from the germline V gene are MNHEY and SMNVEV (reference sequence).

This clonotype was seen many times. The chain links TRBV7-6 to TRBJ2-2; D perhaps matches TRBD1 (5 bases). V shed 0 bases and J shed 3 bases, with 8 bases lying between them. This CDR3 has 15 residues. The germline V gene encodes CDR1 SGHVS and CDR2 FNYEAQ. The CDR3 loop reads CASSLAQGYTGELFF. The CDR3 DNA sequence: TGTGCCAGCAGCTTAGCGCAGGGTTACACCGGGGAGCTGTTTTTT. Full variable domain (outside the CDR3, taken from reference TRBV7-6 and TRBJ2-2): GAGVSQSPRYKVTKRGQDVALRCDPISGHVSLYWYRQALGQGPEFLTYFNYEAQQDKSGLPNDRFSAERPEGSISTLTIQRTEQRDSAMYRCASSLAQGYTGELFFGEGSRLTVL.

At least ten counts were recorded for this clonotype. This rearrangement joins TRBV12-3 or TRBV12-4 to TRBJ2-7; TRBD1 aligns across 10 bases. This CDR3 has 14 residues. Trimming at V came to 6 bases and at J to 4 bases, leaving 6 bases not matched to a gene. CDR3 region: CASSRDRGPYEQYF. In nucleotides, the CDR3 is TGTGCCAGCAGCAGGGACAGGGGCCCTTACGAGCAGTACTTC.

This clonotype showed up many times. CDR3 in amino acids: CASRLGLAAYEQYF. CDR3 DNA sequence: TGTGCCAGCAGACTGGGACTAGCGGCCTACGAGCAGTACTTC. The chain recombines TRBV7-2 with TRBJ2-7, with 11 bases matching TRBD2. Germline V gives CDR1 SGHTA, CDR2 FQGNSA. CDR3 length: 14 amino acids. Unmatched junction bases numbered 3, after V lost 6 bases and J lost 2 bases.